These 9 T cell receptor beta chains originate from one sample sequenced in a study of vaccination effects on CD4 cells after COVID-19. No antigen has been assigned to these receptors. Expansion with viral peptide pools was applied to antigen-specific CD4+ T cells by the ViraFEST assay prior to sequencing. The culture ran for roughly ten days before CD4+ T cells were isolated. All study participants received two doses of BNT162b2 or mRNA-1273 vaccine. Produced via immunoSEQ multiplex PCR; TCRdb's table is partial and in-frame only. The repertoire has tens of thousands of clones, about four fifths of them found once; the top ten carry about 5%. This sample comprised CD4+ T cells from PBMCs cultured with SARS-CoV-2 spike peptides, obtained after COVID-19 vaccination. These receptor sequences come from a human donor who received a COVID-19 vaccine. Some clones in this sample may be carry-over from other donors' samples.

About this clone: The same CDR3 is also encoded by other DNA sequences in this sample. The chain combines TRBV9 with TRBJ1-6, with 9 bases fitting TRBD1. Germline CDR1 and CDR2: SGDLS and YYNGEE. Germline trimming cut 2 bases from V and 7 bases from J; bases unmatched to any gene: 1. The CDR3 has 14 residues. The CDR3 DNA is TGTGCCAGCAGCGTCGGGACAGGGAATTCACCCCTCCACTTT. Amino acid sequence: CASSVGTGNSPLHF. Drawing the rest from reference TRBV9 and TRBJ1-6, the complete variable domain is DSGVTQTPKHLITATGQRVTLRCSPRSGDLSVYWYQQSLDQGLQFLIQYYNGEERAKGNILERFSAQQFPDLHSELNLSSLELGDSALYFCASSVGTGNSPLHFGNGTRLTVT.

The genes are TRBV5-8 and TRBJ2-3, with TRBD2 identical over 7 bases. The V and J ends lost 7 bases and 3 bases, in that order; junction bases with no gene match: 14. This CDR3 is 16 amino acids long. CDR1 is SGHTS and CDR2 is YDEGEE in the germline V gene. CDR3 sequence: CASPNPPGGWTDTQYF. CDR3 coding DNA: TGTGCCAGCCCTAATCCCCCGGGGGGTTGGACAGATACGCAGTATTTT. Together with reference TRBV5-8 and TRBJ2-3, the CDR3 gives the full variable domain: EAGVTQSPTHLIKTRGQQATLRCSPISGHTSVYWYQQALGLGLQFLLWYDEGEERNRGNFPPRFSGRQFPNYSSELNVNALELEDSALYLCASPNPPGGWTDTQYFGPGTRLTVL.

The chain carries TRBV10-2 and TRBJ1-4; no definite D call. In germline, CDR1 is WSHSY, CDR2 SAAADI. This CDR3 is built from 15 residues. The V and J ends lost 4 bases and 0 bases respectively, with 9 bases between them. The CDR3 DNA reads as TGCGCCAGCAGTGCGGAGAACCCAACTAATGAAAAACTGTTTTTT. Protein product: CASSAENPTNEKLFF.

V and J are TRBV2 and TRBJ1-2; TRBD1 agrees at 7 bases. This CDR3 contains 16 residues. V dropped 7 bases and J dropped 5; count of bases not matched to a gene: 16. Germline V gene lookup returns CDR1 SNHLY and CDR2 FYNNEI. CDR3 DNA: TGTGCCAGCAACCTGGAGGGAACAGGGGCGGGGTATGGCTACACCTTC. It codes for CASNLEGTGAGYGYTF.

The CDR3 here is CASRRQGRPSTDTQYF. CDR3 nucleotides: TGTGCCAGCAGGCGACAGGGGCGGCCTAGCACAGATACGCAGTATTTT. V and J are TRBV2 and TRBJ2-3; 8 bases align to TRBD1. The CDR3 is 16 residues long. V shed 6 bases and J 0 bases; nucleotides not matched to a gene: 8. Germline CDR1 SNHLY, CDR2 FYNNEI. The full variable domain, its missing parts supplied by reference TRBV2 and TRBJ2-3, is EPEVTQTPSHQVTQMGQEVILRCVPISNHLYFYWYRQILGQKVEFLVSFYNNEISEKSEIFDDQFSVERPDGSNFTLKIRSTKLEDSAMYFCASRRQGRPSTDTQYFGPGTRLTVL.

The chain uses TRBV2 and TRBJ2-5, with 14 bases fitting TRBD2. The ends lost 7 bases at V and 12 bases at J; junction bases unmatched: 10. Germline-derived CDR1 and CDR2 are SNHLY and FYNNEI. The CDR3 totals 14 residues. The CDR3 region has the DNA TGTGCCAGCAATGATCAGACTAGCGGGGGGGGAGAGTACTTC. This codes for CASNDQTSGGGEYF. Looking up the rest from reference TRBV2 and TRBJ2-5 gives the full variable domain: EPEVTQTPSHQVTQMGQEVILRCVPISNHLYFYWYRQILGQKVEFLVSFYNNEISEKSEIFDDQFSVERPDGSNFTLKIRSTKLEDSAMYFCASNDQTSGGGEYFGPGTRLLVL.

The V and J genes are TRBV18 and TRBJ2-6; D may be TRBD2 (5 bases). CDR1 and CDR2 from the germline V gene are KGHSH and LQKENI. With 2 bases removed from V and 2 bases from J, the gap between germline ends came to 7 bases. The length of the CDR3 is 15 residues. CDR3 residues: CASSPSEAGANVLTF. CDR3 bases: TGTGCCAGCTCACCATCGGAGGCTGGGGCCAACGTCCTGACTTTC.

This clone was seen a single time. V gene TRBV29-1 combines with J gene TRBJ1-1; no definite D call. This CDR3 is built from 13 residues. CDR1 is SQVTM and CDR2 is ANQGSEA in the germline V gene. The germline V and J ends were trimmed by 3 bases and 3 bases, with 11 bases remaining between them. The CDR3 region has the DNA TGCAGCGTTGATAAGGTGCGGGACACTGAAGCTTTCTTT. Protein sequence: CSVDKVRDTEAFF.

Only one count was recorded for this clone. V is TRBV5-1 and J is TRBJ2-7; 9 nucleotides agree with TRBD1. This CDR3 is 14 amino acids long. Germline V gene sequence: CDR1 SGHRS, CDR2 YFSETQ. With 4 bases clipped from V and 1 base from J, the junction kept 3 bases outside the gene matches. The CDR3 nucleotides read TGCGCCAGCAGCCCGGGGACAGGGTCCTACGAGCAGTACGTC. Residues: CASSPGTGSYEQYV.